This is a list of T cell receptor beta chains from one sample in a study of T cell responses to AZD1222 COVID-19 vaccine. Generated by immunoSEQ multiplex PCR, the TCRdb table keeps only in-frame clones and is missing some. The sample holds 120,000 or so clones, roughly 90% seen once. This material consisted of peripheral blood, taken on day 0 of AZD1222 vaccination. All receptors derive from an adult in good health. The CDR3 runs from the conserved cysteine through the conserved F or W. The D gene is left open where the match is weak. Some rows have no size entry. The others give once, few or many, or a class for an expanded clone.

len | j_gene | abundance | d_gene | v_gene | CDR3aa | CDR3nt
15 | TRBJ2-1 | NA | NA | TRBV18 | CASSQPPFGGHEQFF | TGTGCCAGCTCACAACCACCGTTTGGGGGCCATGAGCAGTTCTTC
16 | TRBJ2-1 | NA | NA | TRBV21-1 | CASSKGLAKQSNEQFF | TGTGCCAGCAGCAAAGGTTTGGCAAAACAATCCAATGAGCAGTTCTTC
16 | TRBJ2-3 | NA | TRBD2 | TRBV5-6 | CASSFERLAYTDTQYF | TGTGCCAGCAGCTTCGAGAGACTAGCATACACAGATACGCAGTATTTT
16 | TRBJ1-3 | once | NA | TRBV19 | CASSTQGDATGNTIYF | TGTGCCAGTAGTACCCAAGGGGACGCGACTGGAAACACCATATATTTT
18 | TRBJ2-1 | NA | TRBD2 | TRBV7-3 | CASSKLAGGPVVGNEQFF | TGTGCCAGCAGCAAACTAGCGGGAGGGCCGGTTGTGGGGAATGAGCAGTTCTTC
15 | TRBJ1-2 | NA | NA | TRBV19 | CASSRGGPAGYGYTF | TGTGCCAGTAGCCGGGGCGGCCCTGCAGGGTATGGCTACACCTTC
13 | TRBJ1-2 | NA | NA | TRBV6-5 | CASSPSGNYGYTF | TGTGCCAGCTCACCCTCGGGGAACTATGGCTACACCTTC
15 | TRBJ2-2 | NA | TRBD2 | TRBV2 | CASSTSGRNTGELFF | TGTGCCAGCAGTACTAGCGGGAGGAACACCGGGGAGCTGTTTTTT
13 | TRBJ2-7 | NA | TRBD1 | TRBV29-1 | CSVGTGNSYEQYF | TGCAGCGTTGGGACAGGAAACTCCTACGAGCAGTACTTC
14 | TRBJ1-5 | NA | NA | TRBV23-1 | CASSPHSSNQPQHF | TGCGCCAGCAGTCCCCACAGTAGCAATCAGCCCCAGCATTTT
17 | TRBJ1-1 | NA | TRBD1 | TRBV5-5 | CASRTGTGLTIYAEAFF | TGTGCCAGCAGGACCGGGACAGGTTTGACTATCTATGCTGAAGCTTTCTTT
15 | TRBJ1-5 | few | NA | TRBV2 | CASSSERNSNQPQHF | TGTGCCAGCAGCTCTGAACGGAATAGCAATCAGCCCCAGCATTTT
11 | TRBJ1-1 | NA | NA | TRBV30 | CAYEGGGEAFF | TGTGCTTACGAGGGGGGGGGTGAAGCTTTCTTT
14 | TRBJ2-7 | NA | NA | TRBV21-1 | CASSKRQGTYEQYF | TGTGCCAGCAGCAAACGACAGGGAACCTACGAGCAGTACTTC
17 | TRBJ1-6 | NA | NA | TRBV5-4 | CASSPNAGLTYNSPLHF | TGTGCCAGCAGCCCTAATGCAGGGTTGACCTATAATTCACCCCTCCACTTT
19 | TRBJ2-2 | NA | NA | TRBV10-3 | CAISEYDTDSLLSTGELFF | TGTGCCATCAGTGAATATGATACAGACAGCTTGTTGAGCACCGGGGAGCTGTTTTTT
15 | TRBJ2-7 | NA | NA | TRBV5-1 | CASSPPMGVGYEQYF | TGCGCCAGCAGCCCCCCCATGGGGGTGGGTTACGAGCAGTACTTC
13 | TRBJ2-3 | NA | NA | TRBV28 | CAEGQAITDTQYF | TGTGCCGAGGGGCAGGCTATCACAGATACGCAGTATTTT
13 | TRBJ1-1 | NA | TRBD1 | TRBV19 | CASSIPGGTEAFF | TGTGCCAGTAGTATTCCAGGGGGCACTGAAGCTTTCTTT
14 | TRBJ2-5 | NA | TRBD2 | TRBV2 | CASSAEGSGSDQYF | TGTGCCAGCAGTGCCGAGGGTAGCGGGAGCGACCAGTACTTC
16 | TRBJ1-4 | NA | NA | TRBV4-1 | CASSQDIHPTNEKLFF | TGCGCCAGCAGCCAAGATATCCATCCAACTAATGAAAAACTGTTTTTT
13 | TRBJ1-5 | NA | NA | TRBV28 | CASSAPNNQPQHF | TGTGCCAGCAGTGCCCCGAATAATCAGCCCCAGCATTTT
13 | TRBJ2-1 | NA | NA | TRBV15 | CATSRAGYNEQFF | TGTGCCACCAGCAGAGCGGGATACAATGAGCAGTTCTTC
13 | TRBJ1-2 | NA | NA | TRBV6-1 | CASSETRGYGYTF | TGTGCCAGCAGTGAAACTAGGGGATATGGCTACACCTTC
13 | TRBJ2-5 | NA | TRBD2 | TRBV6-5 | CAAQPGGRETQYF | TGTGCCGCCCAGCCGGGGGGGAGAGAGACCCAGTACTTC
15 | TRBJ2-2 | NA | TRBD1 | TRBV5-1 | CASRDRGPDSGELFF | TGCGCCAGCAGAGACAGGGGGCCAGATTCCGGGGAGCTGTTTTTT